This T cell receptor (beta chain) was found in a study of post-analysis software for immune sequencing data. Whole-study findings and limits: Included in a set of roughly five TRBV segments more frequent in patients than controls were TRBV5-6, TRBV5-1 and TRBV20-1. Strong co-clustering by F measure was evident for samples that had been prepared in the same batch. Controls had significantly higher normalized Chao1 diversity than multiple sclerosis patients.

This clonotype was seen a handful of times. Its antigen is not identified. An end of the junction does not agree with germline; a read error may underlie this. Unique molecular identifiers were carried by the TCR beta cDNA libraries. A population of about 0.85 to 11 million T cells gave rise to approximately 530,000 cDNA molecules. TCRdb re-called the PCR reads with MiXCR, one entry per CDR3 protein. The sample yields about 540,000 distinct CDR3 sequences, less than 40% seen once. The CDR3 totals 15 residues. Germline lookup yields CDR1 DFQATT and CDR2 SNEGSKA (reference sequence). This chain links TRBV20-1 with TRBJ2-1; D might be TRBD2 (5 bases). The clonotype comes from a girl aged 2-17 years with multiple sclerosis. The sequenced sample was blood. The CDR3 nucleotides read TGCAGTACTAGATTGGAGTTGACGTACTACAATGAGCAGTTCTTC. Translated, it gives CSTRLELTYYNEQFF.